This record concerns one T cell receptor (beta chain) sequence. This entry belongs to a study of identifying expanded T cells in peripheral blood. Using immunoSEQ multiplex PCR, the repertoire was profiled, and TCRdb retains in-frame clones only, with some absent. The table shows some 78,000 clones, with roughly four fifths occurring only once. Looked up from germline, CDR1 is MDHEN and CDR2 is SYDVKM. The CDR3 totals 15 residues. Trimming shortened V by 2 bases and J by 5 bases, and 12 bases separated the two germline ends. Sequencing used blood. The receptor comes from a person aged 18-70 years in good health. The chain combines TRBV28 with TRBJ2-2; D is unresolved. The CDR3 is CASSLVRLPTGELFF. CDR3 bases: TGTGCCAGCAGTTTAGTCAGGTTGCCAACCGGGGAGCTGTTTTTT.